These 24 T cell receptor beta chains came from one sample sequenced in a study of cytomegalovirus exposure and HLA in healthy donors (dated by TCRdb to 2016 to 2017). Library preparation employed the immunoSEQ multiplex PCR assay. The multiplex PCR relied on a mix of 60 forward primers for TCR Vbeta segments and 13 reverse primers for TCR Jbeta segments. In its TCRdb copy, this immuneACCESS table keeps in-frame sequences only and misses some clones. Where compared with another copy, unresolved V genes explain less than half of these, and the others have no known cause. Present in this sample are roughly 200,000 clones, roughly 79% of which were seen just once. Of the sample, 1.9% falls within the top ten clones. Sequencing was performed on PBMCs. The receptors shown here come from a young man in good health and CMV-seronegative.

The rearrangement joins TRBV11-2 to TRBJ2-5; TRBD1 might be the D (5 bases). In germline, CDR1 is SGHAT, CDR2 FQNNGV. CDR3 length: 16 residues. Trimming removed 4 bases at V and 0 bases at J, with 15 bases between. Here the CDR3 reads CASSSIRGRDQETQYF. Here the CDR3 DNA reads TGTGCCAGCAGCTCCATTAGGGGCAGGGACCAAGAGACCCAGTACTTC.

This chain joins TRBV2 and TRBJ2-7; 10 bases are a match to TRBD1. Looked up from germline, CDR1 is SNHLY and CDR2 is FYNNEI. The trim removed 3 bases at V and 3 bases at J, leaving 5 bases unmatched. The CDR3 extends over 15 amino acids. The CDR3, as DNA: TGTGCCAGCAGTGATAATCGGGACAGGGGCTACGAGCAGTACTTC. Its translation is CASSDNRDRGYEQYF. The full variable domain, with the rest looked up from reference TRBV2 and TRBJ2-7, is EPEVTQTPSHQVTQMGQEVILRCVPISNHLYFYWYRQILGQKVEFLVSFYNNEISEKSEIFDDQFSVERPDGSNFTLKIRSTKLEDSAMYFCASSDNRDRGYEQYFGPGTRLTVT.

This clone was seen a handful of times. At one of its ends the junction is not consistent with the germline gene, which may arise from a read error. The V and J genes are TRBV19 and TRBJ1-4, with D uncertain. The CDR3 loop spans 13 amino acids. Germline V lookup: CDR1 LNHDA, CDR2 SQIVND (reference sequence). The CDR3 DNA is TGTGCCAGTAGTATACCGGGGAATGGAAAACTGTTTTTT. Translation gives CASSIPGNGKLFF. Variable domain in full (rest from reference TRBV19 and TRBJ1-4): DGGITQSPKYLFRKEGQNVTLSCEQNLNHDAMYWYRQDPGQGLRLIYYSQIVNDFQKGDIAEGYSVSREKKESFPLTVTSAQKNPTAFYLCASSIPGNGKLFFGSGTQLSVL.

The J gene is TRBJ2-1, the V gene TRBV9; 7 bases align to TRBD2. J was trimmed by 1 base and V by 3 bases; bases with no gene match: 4. Germline CDR1 and CDR2: SGDLS and YYNGEE. This CDR3 spans 15 amino acids. CDR3 DNA sequence: TGTGCCAGCAGCGGTCGGGGGGTGTCCTACAATGAGCAGTTCTTC. Translation gives CASSGRGVSYNEQFF.

This clone occurred a few times. CDR3 DNA: TGCGCCAGCAGCTTAAGAGGGACAGGGGGGACGAACGAGCAGTACTTC. Protein sequence: CASSLRGTGGTNEQYF. The chain couples TRBV5-1 to TRBJ2-7; 11 positions agree with TRBD1. Germline V CDR1 and CDR2: SGHRS, YFSETQ. With 2 bases clipped from V and 5 bases from J, the junction kept 9 bases outside the gene matches. The CDR3 has 16 residues.

This rearrangement joins TRBV28 to TRBJ2-7; D possibly corresponds to TRBD2 (6 bases). The CDR3 has 14 residues. From germline, CDR1 is MDHEN and CDR2 SYDVKM. V gave up 7 bases and J gave up 0 bases, with 13 bases separating them. Written as DNA, the CDR3 is TGTGCCAGCATGGGGACTCCGAGCTCCTACGAGCAGTACTTC. This encodes CASMGTPSSYEQYF.

In its sample, this clone was seen once. Other DNA sequences in this sample translate to the same CDR3. The rearrangement joins TRBV9 to TRBJ1-1; D is perhaps TRBD1 (5 bases). The CDR3 has 12 residues. In germline, CDR1 is SGDLS, CDR2 YYNGEE. V shed 2 bases and J shed 5 bases, with 7 bases lying between them. The CDR3 is CASSVRGTEAFF. The CDR3 DNA is TGTGCCAGCAGCGTGCGGGGGACTGAAGCTTTCTTT.

The rearrangement uses TRBV28 and TRBJ1-2; 8 bases agree with TRBD1. The V and J ends lost 2 bases and 8 bases, in that order; junction bases with no gene match: 13. Germline assignment: CDR1 MDHEN and CDR2 SYDVKM. The CDR3 has 16 amino acids. The CDR3 sequence: CASSLLLGATGEGYTF. The CDR3, as DNA: TGTGCCAGCAGTTTACTGCTTGGGGCGACAGGGGAGGGCTACACCTTC.

V is TRBV4-1 and J is TRBJ2-4; D gene unclear. Trimming cost V 4 bases and J 0 bases, with 16 bases left between them. There are 17 residues in the CDR3. Per germline, CDR1 MGHRA and CDR2 YSYEKL. Written as DNA, the CDR3 is TGCGCCAGCAGCCCCGAGGAAAGAGTACTAGCCAAAAACATTCAGTACTTC. It translates to CASSPEERVLAKNIQYF.

This sequence joins TRBV7-2 and TRBJ2-1; TRBD1 is a possible D gene (6 bases). The germline CDR1 and CDR2 sequences are SGHTA and FQGNSA. There are 13 residues in the CDR3. V lost 5 bases and J lost 10, with 15 bases in between. The CDR3 DNA is TGTGCCAGCAGCCCCGGACAGATTGGGGAGCAGTTCTTC. As protein: CASSPGQIGEQFF. The variable domain in full, with the rest retrieved from reference TRBV7-2 and TRBJ2-1, is GAGVSQSPSNKVTEKGKDVELRCDPISGHTALYWYRQSLGQGLEFLIYFQGNSAPDKSGLPSDRFSAERTGGSVSTLTIQRTQQEDSAVYLCASSPGQIGEQFFGPGTRLTVL.

The gene calls are TRBV19 and TRBJ2-7; 14 nucleotides match TRBD2. CDR1 LNHDA and CDR2 SQIVND come from the germline V gene (reference sequence). The V segment lost 5 bases and the J segment 7 bases; nucleotides outside the gene matches: 10. The length of the CDR3 is 16 residues. CDR3 DNA: TGTGCCAGTAGTTCCCAGCCGGGACTAGCGGGAGTGGAGCAGTACTTC. Amino acid sequence: CASSSQPGLAGVEQYF.

The V call is TRBV5-6, the J call TRBJ2-7; D gene uncertain. The CDR3 is 11 amino acids. Germline CDR1 and CDR2: SGHDT and YYEEEE. Between the trimmed V and J ends, which lost 3 bases and 4 bases, there was a span of 5 bases. CDR3 region: CASSYLYEQYF. Written as DNA, the CDR3 is TGTGCCAGCAGCTATCTATACGAGCAGTACTTC.

The chain is built from TRBV7-6 and TRBJ2-1; unclear D gene. Germline V gene data show CDR1 as SGHVS and CDR2 as FNYEAQ. The V and J ends lost 2 bases and 0 bases respectively, with 11 bases between them. The CDR3 contains 16 residues. The CDR3 DNA reads as TGTGCCAGCAGCTTAAATTCCCTGAGCTCCTACAATGAGCAGTTCTTC. It is translated as CASSLNSLSSYNEQFF.

The V gene is TRBV19, the J gene TRBJ2-3, with 10 bases lining up with TRBD2. The germline V gene has CDR1 LNHDA and CDR2 SQIVND (reference sequence). V shed 3 bases, J shed 3 bases, and the junction held 6 bases outside the gene matches. This CDR3 has 16 residues. The CDR3 nucleotides are TGTGCCAGTAGTATCCTAGCGGGAGCTTCGACAGATACGCAGTATTTT. This encodes CASSILAGASTDTQYF.

The gene calls are TRBV5-1 and TRBJ2-1; TRBD1 might be the D (7 bases). The length of the CDR3 is 15 residues. V was shortened by 0 bases and J by 3 bases, with 10 bases between the two germline ends. Per germline, CDR1 SGHRS and CDR2 YFSETQ. The DNA of the CDR3 is TGCGCCAGCAGCTTGGGCAGGGGGGTCTACAATGAGCAGTTCTTC. Its translation: CASSLGRGVYNEQFF.

The chain is built from TRBV7-2 and TRBJ2-1; 7 bases fit TRBD1. Germline CDR1 SGHTA, CDR2 FQGNSA. The V segment lost 7 bases and the J segment 2 bases; nucleotides outside the gene matches: 5. The CDR3 is 14 residues long. CDR3 residues: CASTYDRAYNEQFF. The DNA for the CDR3 is TGTGCCAGCACTTACGACAGGGCCTACAATGAGCAGTTCTTC.

V and J are TRBV5-1 and TRBJ1-2; D not resolved. In germline, CDR1 is SGHRS, CDR2 YFSETQ. The CDR3 runs to 16 residues. V was shortened by 2 bases and J by 4 bases, with 18 bases between the two germline ends. The CDR3 region has the DNA TGCGCCAGCAGCTTTATCGCAGGAACACAATCCTATGGCTACACCTTC. Its protein product is CASSFIAGTQSYGYTF. The whole variable domain, filled in from reference TRBV5-1 and TRBJ1-2, reads KAGVTQTPRYLIKTRGQQVTLSCSPISGHRSVSWYQQTPGQGLQFLFEYFSETQRNKGNFPGRFSGRQFSNSRSEMNVSTLELGDSALYLCASSFIAGTQSYGYTFGSGTRLTVV.

The chain is built from TRBV5-1 and TRBJ2-7; 7 positions match TRBD1. Germline loops: CDR1 SGHRS, CDR2 YFSETQ. With V trimmed by 0 bases and J by 0 bases, 6 bases remained unmatched. The CDR3 has 16 residues. The CDR3 coding sequence is TGCGCCAGCAGCTTGGCTAACAGGGGAACCTCCTACGAGCAGTACTTC. Protein: CASSLANRGTSYEQYF.

The chain's CDR3 is CATGASDTLSYEQYF. In DNA form, the CDR3 reads TGTGCCACCGGAGCCTCGGACACCTTATCCTACGAGCAGTACTTC. The chain carries TRBV10-3 and TRBJ2-7, with D perhaps matching TRBD1 (5 bases). This CDR3 is built from 15 residues. The V end lost 10 bases, the J end lost 1 base, and 20 bases lay between the germline ends. The germline V gene encodes CDR1 ENHRY and CDR2 SYGVKD.

In its sample, this clone was seen once. This chain uses TRBV5-4 with TRBJ2-3; 7 nucleotides match TRBD2. This CDR3 spans 17 amino acids. Germline CDR1 is SGHNT and CDR2 is YYREEE (reference sequence). V shed 3 bases, J shed 5 bases, and the junction held 15 bases outside the gene matches. CDR3 nucleotides: TGTGCCAGCAGCTCAAAAGCTTGGGGAGGGCCAAGAGATACGCAGTATTTT. This codes for CASSSKAWGGPRDTQYF.

The chain couples TRBV10-2 to TRBJ2-1; D unresolved. Germline values: CDR1 WSHSY, CDR2 SAAADI. This CDR3 comprises 11 residues. V was clipped by 10 bases and J by 6 bases, with 10 bases between them. The CDR3 region is CATFLSNEQFF. The CDR3, as DNA: TGCGCCACCTTCTTGAGCAATGAGCAGTTCTTC.

V is TRBV15 and J is TRBJ2-2; TRBD1 matches 8 bases. This CDR3 is 15 amino acids long. J gave up 5 bases and V 3 bases, and 5 bases lay outside the gene matches. Germline assignment: CDR1 LNHNV and CDR2 YYDKDF (reference sequence). In nucleotides, the CDR3 is TGTGCCACCAGCAGTGACAGGGGCAGGACCGGGGAGCTGTTTTTT. Amino acids: CATSSDRGRTGELFF.

The J gene is TRBJ2-7, the V gene TRBV7-8; maybe TRBD2 (6 bases). The CDR3 has 16 amino acids. Germline V gives CDR1 SGHVS, CDR2 FQNEAQ. Trimming removed 1 base from V and 1 base from J, with 14 bases in between. DNA of the CDR3: TGTGCCAGCAGCTTAGGAGGCGGGAAGGCATCCTACGAGCAGTACTTC. The encoded protein is CASSLGGGKASYEQYF.

The V call is TRBV2, the J call TRBJ1-4; 9 nucleotides line up with TRBD1. The CDR3 spans 17 residues. Germline trimming cut 6 bases from V and 0 bases from J; bases unmatched to any gene: 8. CDR1 is SNHLY, CDR2 FYNNEI, per germline. CDR3 protein: CASSRGQGWATNEKLFF. The CDR3 region has the DNA TGTGCCAGCAGCCGAGGACAGGGGTGGGCAACTAATGAAAAACTGTTTTTT.